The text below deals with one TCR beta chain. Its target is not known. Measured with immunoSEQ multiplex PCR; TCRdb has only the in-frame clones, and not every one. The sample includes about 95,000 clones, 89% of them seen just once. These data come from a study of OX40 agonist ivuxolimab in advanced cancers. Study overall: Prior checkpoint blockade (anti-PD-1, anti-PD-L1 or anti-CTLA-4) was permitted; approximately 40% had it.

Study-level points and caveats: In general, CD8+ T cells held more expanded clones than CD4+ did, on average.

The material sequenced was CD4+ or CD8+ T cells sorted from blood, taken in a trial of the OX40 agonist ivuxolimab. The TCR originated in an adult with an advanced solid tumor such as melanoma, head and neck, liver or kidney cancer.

The CDR3 DNA sequence: TGTGCCAGTAGTATAGCGGGGGGGGACAATGAGCAGTTCTTC. It is translated as CASSIAGGDNEQFF. The chain combines TRBV19 with TRBJ2-1; TRBD2 agrees at 8 bases. Germline CDR1 is LNHDA and CDR2 is SQIVND (reference sequence). The CDR3 has 14 residues. Trimming took 1 base from V and 5 from J; bases not matched to a gene: 1.